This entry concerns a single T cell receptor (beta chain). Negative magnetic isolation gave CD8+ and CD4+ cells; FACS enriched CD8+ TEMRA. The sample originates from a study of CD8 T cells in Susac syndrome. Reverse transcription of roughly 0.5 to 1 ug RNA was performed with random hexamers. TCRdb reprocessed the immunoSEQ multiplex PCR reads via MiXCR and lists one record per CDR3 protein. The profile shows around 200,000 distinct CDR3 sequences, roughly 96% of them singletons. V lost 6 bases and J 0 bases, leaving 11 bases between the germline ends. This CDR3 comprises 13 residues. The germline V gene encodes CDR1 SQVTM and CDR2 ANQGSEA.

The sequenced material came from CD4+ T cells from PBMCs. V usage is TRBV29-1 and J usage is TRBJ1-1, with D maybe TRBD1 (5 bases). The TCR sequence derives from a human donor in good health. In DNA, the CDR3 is TGCAGCGTATGGGGGAACATGAACACTGAAGCTTTCTTT. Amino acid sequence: CSVWGNMNTEAFF.